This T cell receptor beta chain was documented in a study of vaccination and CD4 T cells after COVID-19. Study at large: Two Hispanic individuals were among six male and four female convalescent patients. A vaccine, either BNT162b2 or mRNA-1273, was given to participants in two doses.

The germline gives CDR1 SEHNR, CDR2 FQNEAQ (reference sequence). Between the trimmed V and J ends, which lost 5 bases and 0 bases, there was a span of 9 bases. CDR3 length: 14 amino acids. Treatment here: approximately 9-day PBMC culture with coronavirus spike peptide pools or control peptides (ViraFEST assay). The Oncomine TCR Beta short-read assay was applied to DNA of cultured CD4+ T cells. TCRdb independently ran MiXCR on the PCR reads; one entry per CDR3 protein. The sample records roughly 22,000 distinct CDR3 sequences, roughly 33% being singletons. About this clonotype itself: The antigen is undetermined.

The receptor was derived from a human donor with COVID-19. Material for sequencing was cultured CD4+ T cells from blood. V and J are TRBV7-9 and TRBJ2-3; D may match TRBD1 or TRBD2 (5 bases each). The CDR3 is CASSRDHSTDTQYF. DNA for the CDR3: TGTGCCAGCAGCCGGGACCACAGCACAGATACGCAGTATTTT.